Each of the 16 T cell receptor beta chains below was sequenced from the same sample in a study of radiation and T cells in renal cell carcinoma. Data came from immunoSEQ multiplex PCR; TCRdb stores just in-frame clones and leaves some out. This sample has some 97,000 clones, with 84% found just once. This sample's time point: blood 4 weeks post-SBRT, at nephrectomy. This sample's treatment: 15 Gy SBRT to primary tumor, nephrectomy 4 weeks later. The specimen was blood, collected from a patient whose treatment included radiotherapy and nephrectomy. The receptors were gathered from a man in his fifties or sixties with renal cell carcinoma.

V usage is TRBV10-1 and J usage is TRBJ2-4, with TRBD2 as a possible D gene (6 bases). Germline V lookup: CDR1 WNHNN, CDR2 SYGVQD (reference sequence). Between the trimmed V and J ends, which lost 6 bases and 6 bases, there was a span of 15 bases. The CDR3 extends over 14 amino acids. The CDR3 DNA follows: TGCGCCAGCAGCCTTGGAGGGCCCCGAAACATTCAGTACTTC. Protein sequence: CASSLGGPRNIQYF.

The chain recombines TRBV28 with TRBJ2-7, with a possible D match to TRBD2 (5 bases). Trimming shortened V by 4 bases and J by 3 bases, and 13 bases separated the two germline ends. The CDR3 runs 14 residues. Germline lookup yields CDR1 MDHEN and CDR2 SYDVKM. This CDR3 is CASSYEGWSYEQYF. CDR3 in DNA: TGTGCCAGCAGTTACGAGGGCTGGAGCTACGAGCAGTACTTC.

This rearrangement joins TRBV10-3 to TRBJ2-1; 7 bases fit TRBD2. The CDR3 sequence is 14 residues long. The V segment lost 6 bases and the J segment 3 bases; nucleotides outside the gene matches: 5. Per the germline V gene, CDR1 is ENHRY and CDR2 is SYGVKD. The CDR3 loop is CAIRKGGDYNEQFF. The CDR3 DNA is TGTGCCATCAGGAAGGGAGGGGACTACAATGAGCAGTTCTTC.

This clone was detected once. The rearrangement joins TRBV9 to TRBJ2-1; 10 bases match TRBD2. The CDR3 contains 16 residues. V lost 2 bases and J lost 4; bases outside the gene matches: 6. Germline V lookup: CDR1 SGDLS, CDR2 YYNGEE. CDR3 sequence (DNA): TGTGCCAGCAGCGTCACTAGCGGGATAGAATACAATGAGCAGTTCTTC. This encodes CASSVTSGIEYNEQFF. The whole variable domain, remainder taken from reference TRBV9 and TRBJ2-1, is DSGVTQTPKHLITATGQRVTLRCSPRSGDLSVYWYQQSLDQGLQFLIQYYNGEERAKGNILERFSAQQFPDLHSELNLSSLELGDSALYFCASSVTSGIEYNEQFFGPGTRLTVL.

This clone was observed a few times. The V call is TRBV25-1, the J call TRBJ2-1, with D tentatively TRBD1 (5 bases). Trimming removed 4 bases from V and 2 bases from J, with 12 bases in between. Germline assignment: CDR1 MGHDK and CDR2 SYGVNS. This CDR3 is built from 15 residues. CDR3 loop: CASSADDSPYNEQFF. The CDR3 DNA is TGTGCCAGCAGTGCAGACGACAGCCCCTACAATGAGCAGTTCTTC.

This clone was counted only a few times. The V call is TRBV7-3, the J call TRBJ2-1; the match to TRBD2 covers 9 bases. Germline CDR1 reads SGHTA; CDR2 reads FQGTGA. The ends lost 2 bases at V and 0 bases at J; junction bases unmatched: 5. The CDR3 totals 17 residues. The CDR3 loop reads CASSLQGSGSSYNEQFF. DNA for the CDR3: TGTGCCAGCAGCTTACAGGGTAGCGGGAGCTCCTACAATGAGCAGTTCTTC.

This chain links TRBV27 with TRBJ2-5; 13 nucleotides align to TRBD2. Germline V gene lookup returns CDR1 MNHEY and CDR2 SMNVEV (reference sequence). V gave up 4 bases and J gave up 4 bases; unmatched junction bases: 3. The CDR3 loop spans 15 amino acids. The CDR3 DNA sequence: TGTGCCAGCAGTTGGGGACTAGCGGGACCAGAGACCCAGTACTTC. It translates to CASSWGLAGPETQYF.

The CDR3 DNA sequence: TGTGCCAGCTCACCACTCATAGCGGGAGCAAGCACAGATACGCAGTATTTT. It is translated as CASSPLIAGASTDTQYF. The rearrangement links TRBV18 to TRBJ2-3, with 9 bases aligning to TRBD2. V lost 1 base and J lost 0; bases outside the gene matches: 5. CDR3 length equals 17 residues. Germline CDR1 and CDR2: KGHSH and LQKENI.

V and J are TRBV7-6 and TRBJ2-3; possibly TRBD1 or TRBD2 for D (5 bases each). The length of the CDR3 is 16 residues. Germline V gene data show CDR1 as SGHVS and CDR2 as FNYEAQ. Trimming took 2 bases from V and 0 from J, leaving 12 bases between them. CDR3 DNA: TGTGCCAGCAGCTTAATAGTCGAGGGGAGCACAGATACGCAGTATTTT. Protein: CASSLIVEGSTDTQYF.

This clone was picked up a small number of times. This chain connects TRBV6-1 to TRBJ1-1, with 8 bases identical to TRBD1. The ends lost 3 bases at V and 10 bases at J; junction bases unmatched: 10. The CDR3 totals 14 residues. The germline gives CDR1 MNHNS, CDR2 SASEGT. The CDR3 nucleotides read TGTGCCAGCAGTGATTGGGGACAGGTAACGCCAGCTTTCTTT. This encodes CASSDWGQVTPAFF.

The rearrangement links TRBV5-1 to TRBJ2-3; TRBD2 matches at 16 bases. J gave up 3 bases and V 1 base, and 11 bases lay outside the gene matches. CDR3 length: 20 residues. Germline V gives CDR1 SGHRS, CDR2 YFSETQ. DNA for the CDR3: TGCGCCAGCAGCTTGCCGACACCCGGGACTAGCGGGAGGGATACAGATACGCAGTATTTT. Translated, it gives CASSLPTPGTSGRDTDTQYF.

The CDR3 protein is CASSFSGTGVGEQFF. CDR3 sequence (DNA): TGTGCCAGCAGCTTTTCCGGGACAGGGGTAGGGGAGCAGTTCTTC. The rearrangement links TRBV7-9 to TRBJ2-1; 10 bases agree with TRBD1. Germline assignment: CDR1 SEHNR and CDR2 FQNEAQ (reference sequence). CDR3 length: 15 amino acids. V shed 3 bases, J shed 10 bases, and the junction held 9 bases outside the gene matches.

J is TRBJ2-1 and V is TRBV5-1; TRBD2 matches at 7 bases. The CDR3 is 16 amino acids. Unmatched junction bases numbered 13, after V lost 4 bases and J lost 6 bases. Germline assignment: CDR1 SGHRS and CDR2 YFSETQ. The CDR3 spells CASSPPWGGVGNEQFF. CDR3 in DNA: TGCGCCAGCAGCCCCCCTTGGGGGGGGGTGGGCAATGAGCAGTTCTTC.

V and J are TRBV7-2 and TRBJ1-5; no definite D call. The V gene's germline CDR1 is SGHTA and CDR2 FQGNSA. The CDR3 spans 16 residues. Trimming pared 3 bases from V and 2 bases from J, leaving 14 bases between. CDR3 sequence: CASSFSGRAGNQPQHF. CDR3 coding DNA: TGTGCCAGCAGCTTTTCTGGTAGGGCGGGCAATCAGCCCCAGCATTTT. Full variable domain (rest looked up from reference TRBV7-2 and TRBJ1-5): GAGVSQSPSNKVTEKGKDVELRCDPISGHTALYWYRQSLGQGLEFLIYFQGNSAPDKSGLPSDRFSAERTGGSVSTLTIQRTQQEDSAVYLCASSFSGRAGNQPQHFGDGTRLSIL.

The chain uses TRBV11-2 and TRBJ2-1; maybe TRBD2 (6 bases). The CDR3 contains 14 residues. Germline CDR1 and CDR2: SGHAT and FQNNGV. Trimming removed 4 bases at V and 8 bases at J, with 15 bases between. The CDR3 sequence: CASSSRLVRDEQFF. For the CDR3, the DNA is TGTGCCAGCAGCTCCCGACTAGTTCGGGATGAGCAGTTCTTC.

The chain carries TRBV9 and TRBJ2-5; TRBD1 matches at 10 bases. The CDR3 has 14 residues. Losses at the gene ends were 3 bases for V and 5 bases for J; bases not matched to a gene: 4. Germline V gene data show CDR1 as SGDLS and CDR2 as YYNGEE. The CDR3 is CASSATGGRETQYF. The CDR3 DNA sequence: TGTGCCAGCAGCGCGACAGGGGGCCGTGAGACCCAGTACTTC.